The 27 T cell receptor beta chains below all came from one sample that was sequenced in a study of T cells in women clearing cervical HPV infection. The assay was immunoSEQ multiplex PCR, and TCRdb's table has in-frame clones only and misses some. Its table records approximately 52,000 clones. Sequencing used blood buffy coat. These receptors were collected from a woman between 18 and 70 years old with a cervical HPV16 infection that either progressed to CIN3+ or cleared (not recorded which).

As concerns this clone: The CDR3 extends 3 residues past the end of the read, so its final part is completed from the germline J gene. This sequence joins TRBV6-2 or TRBV6-3 and TRBJ1-2; the match to TRBD1 covers 7 bases. After removal of 4 bases from V and 2 bases from J, the junction contained 13 bases not matched to a gene. The V gene's germline CDR1 is MNHEY and CDR2 SVGEGT. The CDR3 contains 17 residues. The sequenced CDR3 bases are TGTGCCAGCAGTTTCACCCTCGGAGAGGACAGGAACTATGGC. Protein sequence: CASSFTLGEDRNYG. The full CDR3 is CASSFTLGEDRNYGYTF.

A note on this clone: The observed sequence ends 3 residues before the CDR3 terminus, with the missing tail filled in from the germline J gene. The V call is TRBV28, the J call TRBJ2-7; possible D gene TRBD2, 5 bases. V lost 5 bases and J 2 bases, leaving 25 bases between the germline ends. The CDR3 covers 18 residues. Germline V gives CDR1 MDHEN, CDR2 SYDVKM. The sequenced CDR3 bases are TGTGCCAGCAGTCGCCCGGTTTCTAGCAGAACGATCACCTACGAG. It translates to CASSRPVSSRTITYE. The whole CDR3 protein reads CASSRPVSSRTITYEQYF.

As to this clone: The CDR3 end is not reached by the read, which stops 3 residues before it; the germline J gene fills it in. The rearrangement joins TRBV18 to TRBJ2-7; D may match TRBD1 or TRBD2 (5 bases each). This CDR3 spans 14 amino acids. The V end was cut by 6 bases, the J end by 1 base, with 13 bases between. CDR1 is KGHSH and CDR2 is LQKENI in the germline V gene. The covered CDR3 bases are TGTGCCAGCTCCCCAGCGGCAGGGTCCTACGAG. Translation: CASSPAAGSYE. The entire CDR3 reads CASSPAAGSYEQYF. Based on the CDR3 plus reference TRBV18 and TRBJ2-7, the full variable domain is NAGVMQNPRHLVRRRGQEARLRCSPMKGHSHVYWYRQLPEEGLKFMVYLQKENIIDESGMPKERFSAEFPKEGPSILRIQQVVRGDSAAYFCASSPAAGSYEQYFGPGTRLTVT.

Points on this clone: The read comes to an end 3 residues before the CDR3 does, leaving the germline J gene to fill in the end. The rearrangement joins TRBV12-3 or TRBV12-4 to TRBJ2-5; the match to TRBD1 covers 8 bases. Trimming cost V 1 base and J 7 bases; bases outside gene matches: 11. This CDR3 is built from 16 residues. CDR3 DNA, as far as it was read: TGTGCCAGCAGTTTAGGTACAGGGGGAATCCGGGGGACC. Protein: CASSLGTGGIRGT. The full CDR3 protein reads CASSLGTGGIRGTQYF.

A remark on this clone: The read finishes 3 residues shy of the CDR3 end, and the germline J gene is used to complete it. The chain has TRBV14 and TRBJ1-1, with D perhaps TRBD1 (6 bases). This CDR3 comprises 14 residues. Trimming stripped 7 bases from V and 6 bases from J, with 18 bases between. Per germline, CDR1 SGHDN and CDR2 FVKESK. The CDR3 reads CASKESQGRAEAFF. The sequenced CDR3 bases are TGTGCCAGCAAAGAAAGCCAGGGGAGGGCTGAA.

As for this clone: The missing CDR3 end, 3 residues past where the read stops, is filled in from the germline J gene. The chain is built from TRBV5-1 and TRBJ2-5; D is perhaps TRBD1 (6 bases). The CDR3 is 15 residues long. The germline V gene has CDR1 SGHRS and CDR2 YFSETQ. V was clipped by 2 bases and J by 5 bases, with 16 bases between them. The chain's CDR3 is CASSFRAGVVETQYF. The CDR3 bases that were read are TGCGCCAGCAGCTTCCGCGCAGGGGTAGTGGAGACC.

On this clone itself: The read is 3 residues too short to cover the CDR3 end, so that end is filled in from the germline J gene. The V gene is TRBV10-2, the J gene TRBJ2-3; no clear D. Germline V CDR1 and CDR2: WSHSY, SAAADI. V dropped 3 bases and J dropped 2 bases, with 12 bases sitting between them. The CDR3 has 15 residues. CDR3 loop: CASSDSHSHTDTQYF. The CDR3 DNA, read in part, is TGCGCCAGCAGTGACTCCCATAGCCACACAGATACG.

This chain's CDR3 is CASRGRRLGSYEQYF. The covered CDR3 bases are TGTGCCAGCAGGGGGCGCCGCCTTGGCTCCTACGAG. The chain carries TRBV2 and TRBJ2-7; possibly TRBD1 for D (5 bases). The read ends 3 residues before the CDR3 terminus; that terminus is restored from the germline J gene. V was clipped by 6 bases and J by 0 bases, with 15 bases between them. Germline assignment: CDR1 SNHLY and CDR2 FYNNEI. This CDR3 has 15 residues. Full variable domain (missing parts from reference TRBV2 and TRBJ2-7): EPEVTQTPSHQVTQMGQEVILRCVPISNHLYFYWYRQILGQKVEFLVSFYNNEISEKSEIFDDQFSVERPDGSNFTLKIRSTKLEDSAMYFCASRGRRLGSYEQYFGPGTRLTVT.

A word on this clone: The read stops 3 residues short of the end of the CDR3; the missing end is completed from the germline J gene. This chain joins TRBV2 and TRBJ1-4; 7 nucleotides agree with TRBD1. CDR3 size: 14 residues. J gave up 5 bases and V 6 bases, and 6 bases lay outside the gene matches. Germline V gene lookup returns CDR1 SNHLY and CDR2 FYNNEI. The CDR3 sequence is CASRSDRVNEKLFF. CDR3 DNA (partial): TGTGCCAGCAGGTCAGACAGGGTCAATGAAAAA. Drawing the rest from reference TRBV2 and TRBJ1-4, the complete variable domain is EPEVTQTPSHQVTQMGQEVILRCVPISNHLYFYWYRQILGQKVEFLVSFYNNEISEKSEIFDDQFSVERPDGSNFTLKIRSTKLEDSAMYFCASRSDRVNEKLFFGSGTQLSVL.

With regard to this clone: From the germline J gene comes the end of the CDR3, since the read stops 3 residues before it. The V and J genes are TRBV5-4 and TRBJ2-5; no clear D gene. The CDR3 extends over 14 amino acids. Germline V lookup: CDR1 SGHNT, CDR2 YYREEE (reference sequence). V lost 0 bases and J lost 1, with 7 bases in between. The CDR3 region is CASSLGPIQETQYF. The CDR3 DNA, read in part, is TGTGCCAGCAGCTTGGGGCCGATCCAAGAGACC.

Note on this clone: The CDR3 end falls 3 residues outside the read, so it is completed with the germline J gene. The V gene is TRBV20-1, the J gene TRBJ2-5; possible D gene TRBD2, 7 bases. The CDR3 loop spans 14 amino acids. Germline V gene lookup returns CDR1 DFQATT and CDR2 SNEGSKA (reference sequence). V was shortened by 2 bases and J by 7 bases, with 17 bases between the two germline ends. The DNA read from the CDR3 is TGCAGTGCTAGATTGGCCGGGGGGCAGGGGACC. This gives the protein CSARLAGGQGT. The entire CDR3 reads CSARLAGGQGTQYF.

Concerning this clone: The missing CDR3 end, 3 residues past where the read stops, is filled in from the germline J gene. The chain recombines TRBV5-1 with TRBJ2-2; the D is unclear. Germline CDR1 SGHRS, CDR2 YFSETQ. V was shortened by 0 bases and J by 8 bases, with 8 bases between the two germline ends. The CDR3 runs to 13 residues. The DNA read from the CDR3 is TGCGCCAGCAGCTTGGCCCAAATGGGGGAG. This codes for CASSLAQMGE. The complete CDR3 protein is CASSLAQMGELFF.

With respect to this clone: The observed sequence ends 3 residues before the CDR3 terminus, with the missing tail filled in from the germline J gene. This chain uses TRBV20-1 with TRBJ2-3, with a tentative D call TRBD2 (7 bases). Trimming took 6 bases from V and 3 from J, leaving 16 bases between them. CDR3 length equals 14 residues. Germline loops: CDR1 DFQATT, CDR2 SNEGSKA (reference sequence). The CDR3 reads CSAPRAGATDTQYF. The sequenced CDR3 bases are TGCAGTGCCCCAAGGGCGGGGGCAACAGATACG.

As regards this clone: From the germline J gene comes the end of the CDR3, since the read stops 3 residues before it. V and J are TRBV6-2 or TRBV6-3 and TRBJ1-1; 8 bases fit TRBD1. CDR3 size: 17 residues. V trimming: 2 bases; J trimming: 2 bases; junction bases outside the gene matches: 10. Germline V gene lookup returns CDR1 MNHEY and CDR2 SVGEGT. The DNA read from the CDR3 is TGTGCCAGCAGTTACAGCGCCGGACAGGGTTATAACACTGAA. It yields the protein CASSYSAGQGYNTE. From start to end, the CDR3 is CASSYSAGQGYNTEAFF.

A word on this clone: The sequenced fragment ends 3 residues before the CDR3 boundary, so the rest is inferred from the germline J gene. V usage is TRBV20-1 and J usage is TRBJ1-5; 9 bases are shared with TRBD1. The germline gives CDR1 DFQATT, CDR2 SNEGSKA (reference sequence). This CDR3 is 14 amino acids long. J gave up 7 bases and V 8 bases, and 12 bases lay outside the gene matches. The part of the CDR3 DNA that was read is TGCAGTACTTGGGGACAGGGCCCTCAACAGCCC. It encodes CSTWGQGPQQP. The complete CDR3 sequence is CSTWGQGPQQPQHF.

Regarding this clone: The missing CDR3 end, 3 residues past where the read stops, is filled in from the germline J gene. The rearrangement uses TRBV19 and TRBJ1-4; 7 bases fit TRBD1. The CDR3 loop spans 14 amino acids. J gave up 5 bases and V 4 bases, and 4 bases lay outside the gene matches. Germline lookup yields CDR1 LNHDA and CDR2 SQIVND (reference sequence). The DNA read from the CDR3 is TGTGCCAGTAGTAGGCTGACAGGGAATGAAAAA. As protein: CASSRLTGNEK. The entire CDR3 is CASSRLTGNEKLFF.

With respect to this clone: The read ends 3 residues early relative to the CDR3; the germline J gene fills the gap. The chain employs TRBV18 and TRBJ2-1; TRBD1 matches 8 bases. The V segment lost 8 bases and the J segment 6 bases; nucleotides outside the gene matches: 9. Germline values: CDR1 KGHSH, CDR2 LQKENI. This CDR3 has 14 residues. CDR3 sequence: CASLRDRSTNEQFF. The part of the CDR3 DNA that was read is TGTGCCAGCCTTAGGGACAGGTCGACCAATGAG.

Turning to this clone: The read ends 3 residues before the CDR3 terminus; that terminus is restored from the germline J gene. V and J are TRBV19 and TRBJ2-3; D not certain. Trimming took 6 bases from V and 4 from J, leaving 17 bases between them. The CDR3 sequence is 15 residues long. From germline, CDR1 is LNHDA and CDR2 SQIVND (reference sequence). The sequenced part of the CDR3 DNA is TGTGCCAGTAGATCCGTCCGAGGCCCCTCAGATACG. This translates into CASRSVRGPSDT. The whole CDR3 protein reads CASRSVRGPSDTQYF.

About this clone itself: The CDR3 end lies 3 residues beyond the end of the read and is filled in from the germline J gene. Other DNA sequences in the sample encode the same CDR3. This sequence joins TRBV19 and TRBJ2-3, with D possibly TRBD1 on 5 matching bases. Germline V lookup: CDR1 LNHDA, CDR2 SQIVND (reference sequence). V was clipped by 5 bases and J by 2 bases, with 11 bases between them. The CDR3 is 14 amino acids. The DNA read from the CDR3 is TGTGCCAGTAGTCCCTCAGGGCACACAGATACG. Amino acid sequence: CASSPSGHTDT. The CDR3 in full is CASSPSGHTDTQYF.

Notes on this clone: The CDR3 extends 3 residues past the end of the read, so its final part is completed from the germline J gene. This chain connects TRBV20-1 to TRBJ2-3; tentatively, D is TRBD1 or TRBD2 (6 bases each). Germline CDR1 is DFQATT and CDR2 is SNEGSKA (reference sequence). The CDR3 loop spans 13 amino acids. Trimming shortened V by 4 bases and J by 5 bases, and 13 bases separated the two germline ends. CDR3 DNA, as far as it was read: TGCAGTGCTAAGGGGGAGGCTATAGATACG. It translates to CSAKGEAIDT. The entire CDR3 sequence reads CSAKGEAIDTQYF.

As for this clone: Sequencing ends 3 residues short of the CDR3 end; the germline J gene provides the rest. This sequence joins TRBV2 and TRBJ1-2; TRBD1 aligns across 9 bases. V gave up 5 bases and J gave up 2 bases; unmatched junction bases: 3. Germline CDR1 is SNHLY and CDR2 is FYNNEI. This CDR3 is built from 14 residues. The CDR3 DNA, read in part, is TGTGCCAGCAGTAGAGACAGGGGGAACTATGGC. Encoded protein: CASSRDRGNYG. The entire CDR3 protein reads CASSRDRGNYGYTF.

With respect to this clone: The read falls 3 residues short of the CDR3 end, and the missing part is taken from the germline J gene. The chain links TRBV7-2 to TRBJ2-5; tentative D call: TRBD2 (5 bases). V lost 5 bases and J 5 bases, leaving 15 bases between the germline ends. Germline V gene sequence: CDR1 SGHTA, CDR2 FQGNSA. The CDR3 extends over 14 amino acids. CDR3 sequence reads: CASSPSGPGETQYF. Partial CDR3 DNA: TGTGCCAGCAGCCCTTCTGGGCCGGGGGAGACC.

Comments on this clone: From the germline J gene comes the end of the CDR3, since the read stops 3 residues before it. The chain employs TRBV5-6 and TRBJ1-2; 10 positions agree with TRBD1. Germline V lookup: CDR1 SGHDT, CDR2 YYEEEE. The CDR3 is 15 amino acids. Losses at the gene ends were 1 base for V and 7 bases for J; bases not matched to a gene: 7. CDR3 region: CASSLNPGQGGGYTF. Incomplete CDR3 DNA: TGTGCCAGCAGCTTGAACCCTGGACAGGGGGGTGGC. Full variable domain (missing parts from reference TRBV5-6 and TRBJ1-2): DAGVTQSPTHLIKTRGQQVTLRCSPKSGHDTVSWYQQALGQGPQFIFQYYEEEERQRGNFPDRFSGHQFPNYSSELNVNALLLGDSALYLCASSLNPGQGGGYTFGSGTRLTVV.

Concerning this clone itself: The read stops 3 residues short of the end of the CDR3; the missing end is completed from the germline J gene. The chain uses TRBV24-1 and TRBJ2-1; D possibly corresponds to TRBD1 (6 bases). Trimming pared 5 bases from V and 7 bases from J, leaving 17 bases between. The length of the CDR3 is 15 residues. Germline V CDR1 and CDR2: KGHDR, SFDVKD. Incomplete CDR3 DNA: TGTGCCACCAGTGCCGAGGGTCAGGGGTTGAATGAG. Translation: CATSAEGQGLNE. The entire CDR3 reads CATSAEGQGLNEQFF.

To note about this clone: The read falls 3 residues short of the CDR3 end, and the missing part is taken from the germline J gene. The chain carries TRBV4-2 and TRBJ1-3; 7 positions match TRBD1. The CDR3 has 17 residues. Trimming at V came to 1 base and at J to 1 base, leaving 7 bases not matched to a gene. CDR1 and CDR2 from the germline V gene are LGHNA and YNFKEQ. The CDR3 DNA, read in part, is TGTGCCAGCAGCCAAGGGACAGGTTTCGGATCTGGAAACACC. It translates to CASSQGTGFGSGNT. The entire CDR3 reads CASSQGTGFGSGNTIYF.

Notes on this clone: At one boundary the junction diverges from the germline segment, which might be a read error. The read ends 3 residues shy of where the CDR3 ends; the end is completed using the germline J gene. J is TRBJ1-2 and V is TRBV20-1; D not resolved. In germline, CDR1 is DFQATT, CDR2 SNEGSKA (reference sequence). This CDR3 comprises 12 residues. CDR3 in amino acids: CSASKSTYDYTF. CDR3 bases read: TGCAGTGCTAGCAAGAGCACCTATGAC.

Worth noting for this clone: The read ends 3 residues before the CDR3 terminus; that terminus is restored from the germline J gene. V is TRBV5-1 and J is TRBJ1-1, with a possible D match to TRBD1 (5 bases). Germline CDR1 SGHRS, CDR2 YFSETQ. V was cut by 4 bases and J by 3 bases, with 10 bases left in between. CDR3 length equals 13 residues. CDR3 bases read: TGCGCCAGCAGCAGGGGTTCTTACACTGAA. The encoded protein is CASSRGSYTE. Given in full, the CDR3 is CASSRGSYTEAFF.